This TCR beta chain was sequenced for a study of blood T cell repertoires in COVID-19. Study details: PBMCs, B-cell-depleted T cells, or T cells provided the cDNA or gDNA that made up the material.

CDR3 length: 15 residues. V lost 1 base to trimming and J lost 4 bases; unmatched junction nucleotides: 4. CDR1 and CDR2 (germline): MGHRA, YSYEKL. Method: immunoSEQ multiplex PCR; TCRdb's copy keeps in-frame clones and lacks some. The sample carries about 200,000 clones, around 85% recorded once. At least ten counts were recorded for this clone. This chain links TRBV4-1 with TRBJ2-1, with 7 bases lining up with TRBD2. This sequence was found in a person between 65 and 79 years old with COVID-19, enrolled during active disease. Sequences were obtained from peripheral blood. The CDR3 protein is CASSQGLAQYNEQFF. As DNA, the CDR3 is TGCGCCAGCAGCCAAGGACTAGCACAGTACAATGAGCAGTTCTTC.